The 21 T cell receptor beta chains reported below all come from one sample, sequenced in a study of cytomegalovirus exposure and HLA in healthy donors. Use of 60 Vbeta and 13 Jbeta primers characterized the PCR. The repertoire was sequenced with immunoSEQ multiplex PCR; TCRdb's copy has only in-frame clones and lacks some. Its listing shows roughly 120,000 clones. The sample was PBMCs. These receptors all stem from a man aged 18 to 29 in good health and CMV-seronegative.

The chain carries TRBV30 and TRBJ2-5, with 10 positions matching TRBD1. The J call may not be correct, given that the DNA end is closer to TRBJ2-7. The CDR3 has 15 residues. The germline V gene encodes CDR1 GTSNPN and CDR2 SVGIG (reference sequence). The CDR3 DNA reads TGTGCCTGGAGCTTGGGACAGGGGATTTCCTACGAGCAGTACTTC. It specifies CAWSLGQGISYEQYF.

The chain employs TRBV30 and TRBJ2-5; D not resolved. The CDR3 covers 12 residues. The germline V and J ends were trimmed by 2 bases and 3 bases, with 7 bases remaining between them. Germline values: CDR1 GTSNPN, CDR2 SVGIG (reference sequence). The CDR3 bases are TGTGCCTGGAGTTACGGAGAAGAGACCCAGTACTTC. This sequence encodes CAWSYGEETQYF. Full variable domain (rest looked up from reference TRBV30 and TRBJ2-5): SQTIHQWPATLVQPVGSPLSLECTVEGTSNPNLYWYRQAAGRGLQLLFYSVGIGQISSEVPQNLSASRPQDRQFILSSKKLLLSDSGFYLCAWSYGEETQYFGPGTRLLVL.

The V and J genes are TRBV27 and TRBJ2-7, with TRBD2 matching 8 bases. The CDR3 sequence is 16 residues long. In germline, CDR1 is MNHEY, CDR2 SMNVEV (reference sequence). The J segment lost 0 bases and the V segment lost 6 bases, leaving 10 bases of the junction unmatched. The CDR3 here is CASSLHPTSVSYEQYF. CDR3 bases: TGTGCCAGCAGCCTCCACCCGACTAGCGTCTCCTACGAGCAGTACTTC.

V gene TRBV9 combines with J gene TRBJ1-3; TRBD1 matches 8 bases. In germline, CDR1 is SGDLS, CDR2 YYNGEE. With 3 bases clipped from V and 4 bases from J, the junction kept 9 bases outside the gene matches. The CDR3 spans 16 residues. CDR3 DNA sequence: TGTGCCAGCAGCGGAAGGAGACAGGGGTCAGGAAACACCATATATTTT. As protein: CASSGRRQGSGNTIYF.

The CDR3 nucleotides are TGCGCCAGCACACTACAGGTGAACACTGAAGCTTTCTTT. Its translation: CASTLQVNTEAFF. This chain joins TRBV5-1 and TRBJ1-1; tentative D call: TRBD1 (5 bases). Per the germline V gene, CDR1 is SGHRS and CDR2 is YFSETQ. The CDR3 extends over 13 amino acids. The germline V and J ends were trimmed by 6 bases and 0 bases, with 9 bases remaining between them.

This chain links TRBV5-4 with TRBJ2-4, with a possible D match to TRBD2 (6 bases). Germline loops: CDR1 SGHNT, CDR2 YYREEE (reference sequence). The CDR3 is 17 amino acids. Trimming removed 2 bases from V and 7 bases from J, with 22 bases in between. The CDR3 DNA reads TGTGCCAGCAGCTTCGATTTATTCCAGGAGGGTTACAACATTCAGTACTTC. It yields the protein CASSFDLFQEGYNIQYF.

The rearrangement joins TRBV27 to TRBJ2-7, with TRBD1 matching over 7 bases. The germline V gene encodes CDR1 MNHEY and CDR2 SMNVEV (reference sequence). V trimming: 7 bases; J trimming: 3 bases; junction bases outside the gene matches: 6. CDR3 length equals 13 residues. Here the CDR3 reads CASITGDSYEQYF. For the CDR3, the DNA is TGTGCCAGCATCACAGGGGACAGCTACGAGCAGTACTTC.

The CDR3 reads CASSRQFYGYTF. CDR3 coding DNA: TGTGCCAGCAGTCGACAGTTCTATGGCTACACCTTC. The J gene is TRBJ1-2, the V gene TRBV7-2, with D tentatively TRBD1 (5 bases). Looked up from germline, CDR1 is SGHTA and CDR2 is FQGNSA. V dropped 6 bases and J dropped 4 bases, with 9 bases sitting between them. CDR3 length: 12 amino acids.

J is TRBJ1-5 and V is TRBV19; a possible D gene is TRBD1 (6 bases). Germline V gives CDR1 LNHDA, CDR2 SQIVND (reference sequence). V was trimmed by 5 bases and J by 0 bases, leaving 8 bases between them. The CDR3 is 14 residues long. DNA of the CDR3: TGTGCCAGTAGTCAGGGGTATAGCAATCAGCCCCAGCATTTT. It yields the protein CASSQGYSNQPQHF.

The rearrangement joins TRBV6-5 to TRBJ1-6, with D maybe TRBD1 (5 bases). Germline CDR1 is MNHEY and CDR2 is SVGAGI. The CDR3 is made up of 15 amino acids. Trimming removed 2 bases at V and 6 bases at J, with 11 bases between. The CDR3 nucleotides read TGTGCCAGCAGTTACGGGCAGGGTGGTAATTCACCCCTCCACTTT. This gives the protein CASSYGQGGNSPLHF.

The rearrangement joins TRBV11-1 to TRBJ2-1; D is undetermined. V lost 3 bases and J lost 4, with 4 bases in between. CDR3 length: 12 residues. The germline V gene has CDR1 SGHAT and CDR2 FQDESV (reference sequence). The DNA of the CDR3 is TGTGCCAGCAGCTTCGAGTACAATGAGCAGTTCTTC. Its protein is CASSFEYNEQFF.

The rearrangement uses TRBV19 and TRBJ2-4; TRBD2 matches at 11 bases. The CDR3 loop spans 19 amino acids. The V gene's germline CDR1 is LNHDA and CDR2 SQIVND (reference sequence). Trimming at V came to 3 bases and at J to 0 bases, leaving 10 bases not matched to a gene. CDR3: CASSIRSGTSGLAKNIQYF. CDR3 sequence (DNA): TGTGCCAGTAGTATTAGGTCAGGGACTAGCGGACTAGCCAAAAACATTCAGTACTTC.

The rearrangement uses TRBV11-2 and TRBJ1-1; TRBD1 agrees at 8 bases. The V gene end was trimmed by 5 bases and the J gene end by 9 bases; junction bases not matched to a gene: 5. This CDR3 is 12 amino acids long. Germline lookup yields CDR1 SGHAT and CDR2 FQNNGV. CDR3 in DNA: TGTGCCAGCAGCACGCAGGGGGCTAAAGCTTTCTTT. Its protein is CASSTQGAKAFF. Together with reference TRBV11-2 and TRBJ1-1, the CDR3 gives the full variable domain: EAGVAQSPRYKIIEKRQSVAFWCNPISGHATLYWYQQILGQGPKLLIQFQNNGVVDDSQLPKDRFSAERLKGVDSTLKIQPAKLEDSAVYLCASSTQGAKAFFGQGTRLTVV.

The rearrangement joins TRBV6-5 to TRBJ2-7, with TRBD1 matching over 9 bases. Germline V CDR1 and CDR2: MNHEY, SVGAGI. J gave up 7 bases and V 6 bases, and 7 bases lay outside the gene matches. CDR3 size: 13 residues. The chain's CDR3 is CASRRGTGREQYF. The CDR3 DNA reads as TGTGCCAGCAGGCGGGGGACAGGGCGGGAGCAGTACTTC.

J is TRBJ2-7 and V is TRBV11-2, with a tentative D call TRBD2 (5 bases). There are 12 residues in the CDR3. Per the germline V gene, CDR1 is SGHAT and CDR2 is FQNNGV. V lost 5 bases, J lost 4 bases, and 9 bases lay in between. The CDR3 loop is CASSPPGYEQYF. In DNA, the CDR3 is TGTGCCAGCAGCCCCCCGGGGTACGAGCAGTACTTC.

The V gene is TRBV11-2, the J gene TRBJ1-2; 8 positions agree with TRBD1. The germline V gene encodes CDR1 SGHAT and CDR2 FQNNGV. This CDR3 comprises 13 residues. V gave up 5 bases and J gave up 2 bases; unmatched junction bases: 1. The CDR3 nucleotides read TGTGCCAGCAGCAGGACAGGGAACTATGGCTACACCTTC. Translating gives CASSRTGNYGYTF.

The chain is built from TRBV19 and TRBJ2-7; D is uncertain. Germline lookup yields CDR1 LNHDA and CDR2 SQIVND (reference sequence). The CDR3 has 14 residues. V lost 6 bases to trimming and J lost 3 bases, with 15 bases between them. CDR3 coding DNA: TGTGCCAGTAGATCAGGCCTTTTCAGCTACGAGCAGTACTTC. Translated: CASRSGLFSYEQYF. Based on the CDR3 plus reference TRBV19 and TRBJ2-7, the full variable domain is DGGITQSPKYLFRKEGQNVTLSCEQNLNHDAMYWYRQDPGQGLRLIYYSQIVNDFQKGDIAEGYSVSREKKESFPLTVTSAQKNPTAFYLCASRSGLFSYEQYFGPGTRLTVT.

The rearrangement links TRBV5-4 to TRBJ2-1; no definite D call. V was clipped by 0 bases and J by 2 bases, with 12 bases between them. The CDR3 loop spans 16 amino acids. Germline V gene sequence: CDR1 SGHNT, CDR2 YYREEE (reference sequence). CDR3 sequence: CASSLVARQPYNEQFF. The CDR3, as DNA: TGTGCCAGCAGCTTGGTTGCAAGACAACCCTACAATGAGCAGTTCTTC.

This chain uses TRBV28 with TRBJ1-1; a possible D gene is TRBD1 (5 bases). CDR1 is MDHEN and CDR2 is SYDVKM in the germline V gene. The V and J ends lost 5 bases and 3 bases respectively, with 7 bases between them. The CDR3 loop spans 12 amino acids. CDR3 sequence: CASSLGDTEAFF. The DNA of the CDR3 is TGTGCCAGCAGTCTAGGGGACACTGAAGCTTTCTTT.

The genes are TRBV5-1 and TRBJ2-5; TRBD1 matches 11 bases. This CDR3 is built from 15 residues. Trimming at V came to 3 bases and at J to 3 bases, leaving 4 bases not matched to a gene. Germline values: CDR1 SGHRS, CDR2 YFSETQ. CDR3 sequence: CASSSLGQGEETQYF. In nucleotides, the CDR3 is TGCGCCAGCAGCTCTTTGGGACAGGGGGAAGAGACCCAGTACTTC.

The V gene is TRBV19, the J gene TRBJ2-5; TRBD1 matches at 8 bases. The germline CDR1 and CDR2 sequences are LNHDA and SQIVND (reference sequence). This CDR3 spans 14 amino acids. The ends lost 8 bases at V and 3 bases at J; junction bases unmatched: 8. The CDR3, as DNA: TGTGCCAGTGGTCGAACAGGGGGAGAAGAGACCCAGTACTTC. Residues: CASGRTGGEETQYF.